A selection of T cell receptor beta chains follows, all from one sample in a study of shared T cell receptors in the human thymus. Some clones are missing from TCRdb's copy, which holds only in-frame ones; the method was immunoSEQ multiplex PCR. The data show 500,000 to 750,000 clones, around nine tenths seen once. The same data also contributed to another study, on human thymus T cells.

Specimen: thymocytes. The receptors here all came from a boy less than two years old with a congenital heart defect. Each CDR3 is given with its conserved first and last residue. Each record gives: D gene, V gene, clone size, J gene, CDR3 protein, CDR3 DNA. A D gene is named only where the DNA matches it firmly. Expanded clones get a size class; other rows say once, few or many, or leave the size out.

TRBD2	TRBV11-3	NA	TRBJ2-2	CASSSGTSGRVNTGELFF	TGTGCCAGCAGCTCCGGGACTAGCGGGAGGGTGAACACCGGGGAGCTGTTTTTT
NA	TRBV14	once	TRBJ2-7	CASSQPGYPPYEQYF	TGTGCCAGCAGCCAACCAGGTTATCCACCCTACGAGCAGTACTTC
TRBD1	TRBV7-9	once	TRBJ1-2	CASRSDRDYGYTF	TGTGCCAGCAGGAGCGACAGGGACTATGGCTACACCTTC
NA	TRBV7-2	few	TRBJ2-7	CASSFFREAEQYF	TGTGCCAGCAGCTTCTTCAGGGAGGCCGAGCAGTACTTC
NA	TRBV21-1	NA	TRBJ2-2	CASSNSGDANTGELFF	TGTGCCAGCAGCAATTCAGGGGACGCGAACACCGGGGAGCTGTTTTTT
TRBD1	TRBV18	NA	TRBJ1-2	CASSRRGRGLDGYTF	TGTGCCAGCTCGCGCCGCGGCAGGGGGCTTGATGGCTACACCTTC
TRBD1	TRBV28	NA	TRBJ2-7	CASSRGQAFSYEQYF	TGTGCCAGCAGCAGAGGACAGGCCTTCTCCTACGAGCAGTACTTC
NA	TRBV7-3	NA	TRBJ2-2	CASSLSPLGGGELFF	TGTGCCAGCAGCTTATCCCCACTAGGCGGCGGGGAGCTGTTTTTT
TRBD1	TRBV18	NA	TRBJ2-3	CASSAPGTGGQAVPSTDTQYF	TGTGCCAGCTCAGCGCCTGGGACAGGGGGCCAAGCGGTTCCTAGCACAGATACGCAGTATTTT
TRBD1	TRBV9	NA	TRBJ1-1	CASSPTLVQGANTEAFF	TGTGCCAGCAGCCCGACCCTGGTACAGGGGGCGAACACTGAAGCTTTCTTT
NA	TRBV4-2	few	TRBJ2-1	CASSQPAGAPYNEQFF	TGTGCCAGCAGCCAGCCAGCGGGCGCGCCCTACAATGAGCAGTTCTTC
NA	TRBV9	NA	TRBJ2-5	CASSAAGSSPHQETQYF	TGTGCCAGCAGCGCAGCCGGGAGCTCCCCCCACCAAGAGACCCAGTACTTC
NA	TRBV12-5	NA	TRBJ1-1	CASGLGGLSTEAFF	TGTGCTAGTGGTTTGGGAGGACTGAGCACTGAAGCTTTCTTT
TRBD1	TRBV6-5	NA	TRBJ1-1	CASRSPQGAGTEAFF	TGTGCCAGCAGGTCCCCGCAGGGGGCAGGCACTGAAGCTTTCTTT
NA	TRBV7-2	NA	TRBJ1-5	CASSFGHQTNNNQPQHF	TGTGCCAGCAGCTTCGGACACCAAACCAACAACAATCAGCCCCAGCATTTT
TRBD2	TRBV11-2	NA	TRBJ2-3	CASSLDHGGGRTDTQYF	TGTGCCAGCAGCTTAGATCACGGCGGGGGTCGCACAGATACGCAGTATTTT
TRBD2	TRBV27	NA	TRBJ2-3	CASSSTRTSGRAVGGDTQYF	TGTGCCAGCAGTTCAACTCGGACTAGCGGGAGGGCCGTCGGGGGGGATACGCAGTATTTT
TRBD1	TRBV6-5	NA	TRBJ1-2	CASRTGQDNYGYTF	TGTGCCAGCAGGACGGGACAGGATAACTATGGCTACACCTTC
NA	TRBV21-1	few	TRBJ1-5	CASSSPRSNQPQHF	TGTGCCAGCAGCAGCCCCCGGAGCAATCAGCCCCAGCATTTT
NA	TRBV11-2	NA	TRBJ1-5	CANSAAGGNQPQHF	TGTGCCAACTCGGCTGCGGGAGGTAATCAGCCCCAGCATTTT
TRBD1	TRBV7-2	NA	TRBJ2-5	CASTRNRDRGQETQYF	TGTGCCAGCACCAGAAACCGGGACAGGGGCCAAGAGACCCAGTACTTC
NA	TRBV27	NA	TRBJ2-2	CASSWGAGMGELFF	TGTGCCAGCAGTTGGGGCGCGGGAATGGGGGAGCTGTTTTTT
NA	TRBV4-3	few	TRBJ2-4	CASSQERRHPVAKNIQYF	TGCGCCAGCAGCCAAGAGAGGAGGCATCCTGTAGCCAAAAACATTCAGTACTTC
NA	TRBV7-9	NA	TRBJ2-1	CASSQDFPSYNEQFF	TGTGCCAGCAGCCAGGACTTCCCCTCCTACAATGAGCAGTTCTTC
NA	TRBV4-2	NA	TRBJ1-5	CASSQESRVGNQPQHF	TGTGCCAGCAGCCAAGAGAGCAGGGTAGGAAATCAGCCCCAGCATTTT
NA	TRBV7-9	NA	TRBJ1-5	CASSLQGPHSNQPQHF	TGTGCCAGCAGCTTACAGGGCCCACATAGCAATCAGCCCCAGCATTTT
TRBD1	TRBV27	NA	TRBJ2-3	CASSPGQAVTDTQYF	TGTGCCAGCAGTCCCGGACAGGCCGTTACAGATACGCAGTATTTT
NA	TRBV28	NA	TRBJ1-3	CASNGSGSSGNTIYF	TGTGCCAGCAATGGCAGCGGGAGCTCTGGAAACACCATATATTTT
TRBD1	TRBV6-5	NA	TRBJ2-7	CASSPRTGGSYEQYF	TGTGCCAGCAGTCCACGGACAGGGGGCTCCTACGAGCAGTACTTC
TRBD2	TRBV11-3	NA	TRBJ2-3	CASRREASGTTTDTQYF	TGTGCCAGCAGGAGGGAGGCTAGCGGTACCACCACAGATACGCAGTATTTT
TRBD2	TRBV7-2	NA	TRBJ2-5	CASSLGGVAGGPEETQYF	TGTGCCAGCAGCTTAGGAGGGGTAGCGGGAGGGCCGGAGGAGACCCAGTACTTC
NA	TRBV2	NA	TRBJ2-3	CARAFSGADTDTQYF	TGTGCCAGAGCGTTTTCAGGGGCCGACACAGATACGCAGTATTTT
NA	TRBV21-1	NA	TRBJ1-4	CASSKVGQGANEKLFF	NA
TRBD1	TRBV2	NA	TRBJ2-3	CASSRRQGDTDTQYF	TGTGCCAGCAGTCGACGACAGGGGGACACAGATACGCAGTATTTT
TRBD1	TRBV4-1	NA	TRBJ2-5	CASSQMTGWETQYF	TGCGCCAGCAGCCAGATGACAGGGTGGGAGACCCAGTACTTC
NA	TRBV7-3	NA	TRBJ1-1	CASTTGVGTEAFF	TGTGCCAGCACGACCGGAGTTGGCACTGAAGCTTTCTTT
TRBD2	TRBV11-2	NA	TRBJ2-7	CASSLDEREGRHEQYF	TGTGCCAGCAGCTTAGATGAGCGGGAGGGTAGGCACGAGCAGTACTTC
NA	TRBV27	NA	TRBJ1-1	CASSPRPQGGTEAFF	TGTGCCAGCAGTCCCCGCCCACAAGGGGGCACTGAAGCTTTCTTT
NA	TRBV19	NA	TRBJ1-5	CASSAAQDYSNQPQHF	TGTGCCAGTAGTGCGGCGCAGGACTATAGCAATCAGCCCCAGCATTTT
NA	TRBV19	NA	TRBJ2-5	CASSIDAGNQETQYF	TGTGCCAGTAGTATAGACGCGGGCAACCAAGAGACCCAGTACTTC
TRBD1	TRBV2	NA	TRBJ2-1	CASSTSHRGCEQFF	TGTGCCAGCAGTACCTCCCACAGGGGTTGTGAGCAGTTCTTC
NA	TRBV4-2	NA	TRBJ2-7	CASSQVRGYEQYF	TGTGCCAGCAGCCAAGTCAGGGGCTACGAGCAGTACTTC
TRBD1	TRBV4-3	NA	TRBJ1-2	CASSQHRMGQAIGYTF	TGCGCCAGCAGCCAGCACCGAATGGGACAGGCAATAGGCTACACCTTC
TRBD1	TRBV6-5	NA	TRBJ2-7	CASTGGNEQYF	TGTGCCTCGACAGGGGGCAACGAGCAGTACTTC
TRBD2	TRBV27	NA	TRBJ2-5	CASSISGSGGETQYF	TGTGCCAGCAGTATTAGCGGGAGCGGTGGGGAGACCCAGTACTTC
TRBD1	TRBV5-6	NA	TRBJ1-2	CASSPGKGQAISSGYTF	TGTGCCAGCAGCCCCGGGAAAGGACAGGCGATATCCTCTGGCTACACCTTC
NA	TRBV21-1	once	TRBJ1-4	CASPYLFF	TGTGCCAGTCCTTACTTGTTTTTT
NA	TRBV19	NA	TRBJ2-7	CASSIRIRAYEQYF	TGTGCCAGTAGTATACGGATCCGGGCCTACGAGCAGTACTTC
NA	TRBV7-2	NA	TRBJ2-5	CASSPGLSQETQYF	TGTGCCAGCAGCCCGGGACTTTCCCAAGAGACCCAGTACTTC
NA	TRBV14	NA	TRBJ1-1	CASSQETQGGTEAFF	TGTGCCAGCAGCCAAGAGACTCAGGGAGGCACTGAAGCTTTCTTT
NA	TRBV5-1	NA	TRBJ2-5	CASTGQPHQETQYF	TGCGCCAGCACCGGACAGCCCCACCAAGAGACCCAGTACTTC